This T cell receptor (beta chain) comes out of a study of cytomegalovirus exposure and HLA in healthy donors. Findings of the study overall: Clonal expansion, a later analysis showed, was greater in HLA-associated TCR beta chains than in equally common others. V- and J-gene trimming of TCR beta was linked (in a later analysis) to a missense DCLRE1C variant.

The donors comprised healthy bone marrow donors. It was with 60 Vbeta and 13 Jbeta primers that the PCR ran. The method was immunoSEQ multiplex PCR; TCRdb's version includes in-frame clones alone and lacks a portion of them. The sample holds 110,000 or so clones, 65% to 85% seen once. Worth noting for this clone: Its antigen is unidentified.

The sequence derives from a woman between 18 and 29 years old in good health and CMV-seronegative. Specimen: PBMCs.

CDR3 sequence: CASSTGLEGTDTQYF. The CDR3 coding sequence is TGCGCCAGCAGCACGGGACTAGAGGGCACAGATACGCAGTATTTT. The chain links TRBV5-1 to TRBJ2-3, with 8 bases matching TRBD2. The CDR3 is made up of 15 amino acids. Germline CDR1 reads SGHRS; CDR2 reads YFSETQ. The J segment lost 1 base and the V segment lost 4 bases, leaving 5 bases of the junction unmatched.